Following are 17 T cell receptor beta chains from one sample sequenced in a study of identical twins. One entry per CDR3 protein results from TCRdb running MiXCR on the 5' RACE reads. The sample lists 570,000 or so distinct CDR3 sequences, around a tenth occurring once. This sample was shared with a second study, whose subject was yellow fever vaccine responses in identical twins.

The sample comprised PBMCs. The source is a woman aged 18-29 years in good health.

This clonotype was seen ten or more times. The V call is TRBV7-2, the J call TRBJ2-2, with TRBD2 as a possible D gene (5 bases). The length of the CDR3 is 15 residues. Germline lookup yields CDR1 SGHTA and CDR2 FQGNSA. Trimming pared 5 bases from V and 3 bases from J, leaving 13 bases between. The CDR3 spells CASSPRSGYTGELFF. CDR3 coding DNA: TGTGCCAGCAGCCCCCGGAGCGGCTACACCGGGGAGCTGTTTTTT.

This clonotype was counted a few times. The V and J genes are TRBV4-1 and TRBJ2-3, with 9 nucleotides matching TRBD2. The length of the CDR3 is 18 residues. Germline values: CDR1 MGHRA, CDR2 YSYEKL. Trimming took 1 base from V and 3 from J; bases not matched to a gene: 11. The CDR3 nucleotides are TGCGCCAGCAGCCAAGTCCAGGGGCGGGAGGGCCTGACAGATACGCAGTATTTT. Translation: CASSQVQGREGLTDTQYF.

This clonotype was observed a handful of times. The chain combines TRBV18 with TRBJ2-7, with D perhaps matching TRBD2 (6 bases). V shed 3 bases and J shed 5 bases, with 17 bases lying between them. The CDR3 has 15 residues. CDR1 is KGHSH, CDR2 LQKENI, per germline. Here the CDR3 reads CASSPREPPLDEQYF. The CDR3 coding sequence is TGTGCCAGCTCACCTCGGGAGCCCCCCTTAGACGAGCAGTACTTC.

V usage is TRBV12-3 or TRBV12-4 and J usage is TRBJ2-7; 9 bases are a match to TRBD2. Trimming cost V 4 bases and J 6 bases; bases outside gene matches: 10. This CDR3 comprises 15 residues. The CDR3: CASSSPTSGFFEQYF. The CDR3 DNA sequence: TGTGCCAGCAGTTCCCCGACTAGCGGATTTTTCGAGCAGTACTTC.

This clonotype occurred many times. The chain combines TRBV12-3 or TRBV12-4 with TRBJ1-1; perhaps TRBD1 as D (5 bases). The CDR3 runs 15 residues. V dropped 6 bases and J dropped 4 bases, with 18 bases sitting between them. The DNA of the CDR3 is TGTGCCAGCAGCCCCGGGGGAGTACTAACCACTGAAGCTTTCTTT. Its protein is CASSPGGVLTTEAFF.

The chain joins TRBV28 to TRBJ1-1; D remains unclear. CDR1 is MDHEN, CDR2 SYDVKM, per germline. Trimming left V 1 base short and J 10 bases short, with 10 bases between. This CDR3 contains 12 residues. The CDR3 protein is CASSLSGVAAFF. CDR3 nucleotides: TGTGCCAGCAGTTTATCAGGCGTCGCAGCTTTCTTT.

This clonotype occurred a few times. The rearrangement uses TRBV9 and TRBJ1-1, with D tentatively TRBD1 (5 bases). The CDR3 is made up of 15 amino acids. The germline CDR1 and CDR2 sequences are SGDLS and YYNGEE. V was shortened by 0 bases and J by 6 bases, with 15 bases between the two germline ends. In DNA, the CDR3 is TGTGCCAGCAGCGTAGAGGGACTAATGGGGGCTGAAGCTTTCTTT. Its protein product is CASSVEGLMGAEAFF.

The J gene is TRBJ1-5, the V gene TRBV6-2 or TRBV6-3; D gene unclear. V lost 7 bases and J lost 5, with 9 bases in between. The CDR3 is 12 residues long. The germline V gene has CDR1 MNHEY and CDR2 SVGEGT. The CDR3 loop is CASTTGDQPQHF. CDR3 DNA: TGTGCCAGCACCACCGGGGATCAGCCCCAGCATTTT.

This clonotype was observed a handful of times. V usage is TRBV19 and J usage is TRBJ2-5; possibly TRBD1 for D (6 bases). This CDR3 comprises 16 residues. Germline-derived CDR1 and CDR2 are LNHDA and SQIVND (reference sequence). Trimming shortened V by 6 bases and J by 2 bases, and 19 bases separated the two germline ends. CDR3 sequence: CASSRTRNRGQETQYF. In DNA form, the CDR3 reads TGTGCCAGTAGCCGAACTCGCAATAGGGGGCAAGAGACCCAGTACTTC.

J is TRBJ2-7 and V is TRBV4-3; no clear D gene. Germline values: CDR1 LGHNA, CDR2 YSLEER. There are 15 residues in the CDR3. V lost 0 bases and J 5 bases, leaving 14 bases between the germline ends. In DNA, the CDR3 is TGCGCCAGCAGCCAAGATCGTCTAAAGGGCCACGAGCAGTACTTC. Amino acids: CASSQDRLKGHEQYF.

V gene TRBV29-1 combines with J gene TRBJ2-5; no firm D call. The CDR3 sequence is 13 residues long. The germline V and J ends were trimmed by 2 bases and 3 bases, with 10 bases remaining between them. CDR1 and CDR2 from the germline V gene are SQVTM and ANQGSEA. CDR3: CSVEILSKETQYF. In DNA form, the CDR3 reads TGCAGCGTTGAAATTTTGAGTAAAGAGACCCAGTACTTC.

This clonotype has a handful of counts. The DNA of the CDR3 is TGCAGTGCTAGCTCCACAGGGGAGGGTCAGCCCCAGCATTTT. Protein product: CSASSTGEGQPQHF. The chain carries TRBV20-1 and TRBJ1-5; TRBD1 matches 7 bases. Germline trimming cut 3 bases from V and 6 bases from J; bases unmatched to any gene: 8. The CDR3 sequence is 14 residues long. CDR1 and CDR2 (germline): DFQATT, SNEGSKA (reference sequence).

This clonotype was recorded a few times. The rearrangement links TRBV19 to TRBJ2-2; 9 bases map to TRBD2. The CDR3 runs 14 residues. The J segment lost 8 bases and the V segment lost 6 bases, leaving 7 bases of the junction unmatched. The germline CDR1 and CDR2 sequences are LNHDA and SQIVND (reference sequence). In DNA form, the CDR3 reads TGTGCCAGTAGGTTAGCGGGAGCATCGGGGGAGCTGTTTTTT. Its translation: CASRLAGASGELFF.

This clonotype occurred many times. The CDR3 sequence is CASSESGSRETQYF. CDR3 DNA: TGCGCCAGCAGTGAATCGGGGTCTCGAGAGACCCAGTACTTC. J is TRBJ2-5 and V is TRBV10-1; the D gene is possibly TRBD2 (5 bases). Trimming took off 3 bases at V and 4 bases at J, with 12 bases between the two ends. The CDR3 is made up of 14 amino acids. The germline CDR1 and CDR2 sequences are WNHNN and SYGVQD (reference sequence).

This clonotype appeared a few times. The chain recombines TRBV30 with TRBJ2-1; D is uncertain. Germline lookup yields CDR1 GTSNPN and CDR2 SVGIG (reference sequence). Trimming stripped 3 bases from V and 0 bases from J, with 12 bases between. The CDR3 is 15 amino acids. CDR3 region: CAWSSVQSSYNEQFF. In nucleotides, the CDR3 is TGTGCCTGGAGCTCGGTTCAAAGCTCCTACAATGAGCAGTTCTTC. The full variable domain, with the rest looked up from reference TRBV30 and TRBJ2-1, is SQTIHQWPATLVQPVGSPLSLECTVEGTSNPNLYWYRQAAGRGLQLLFYSVGIGQISSEVPQNLSASRPQDRQFILSSKKLLLSDSGFYLCAWSSVQSSYNEQFFGPGTRLTVL.

This clonotype was picked up many times. The chain links TRBV12-3 or TRBV12-4 to TRBJ1-1; D is uncertain. V gave up 5 bases and J gave up 1 base, with 17 bases separating them. CDR3 length: 16 amino acids. DNA for the CDR3: TGTGCCAGCAGTCTCGGGCCTCGTCACCGGAACACTGAAGCTTTCTTT. Amino acids: CASSLGPRHRNTEAFF.

The V call is TRBV4-3, the J call TRBJ2-3; maybe TRBD1 (6 bases). CDR3 length equals 13 residues. Trimming removed 2 bases at V and 6 bases at J, with 9 bases between. In germline, CDR1 is LGHNA, CDR2 YSLEER. CDR3 in amino acids: CASSQKGHDTQYF. CDR3 coding DNA: TGCGCCAGCAGCCAAAAGGGACATGATACGCAGTATTTT.